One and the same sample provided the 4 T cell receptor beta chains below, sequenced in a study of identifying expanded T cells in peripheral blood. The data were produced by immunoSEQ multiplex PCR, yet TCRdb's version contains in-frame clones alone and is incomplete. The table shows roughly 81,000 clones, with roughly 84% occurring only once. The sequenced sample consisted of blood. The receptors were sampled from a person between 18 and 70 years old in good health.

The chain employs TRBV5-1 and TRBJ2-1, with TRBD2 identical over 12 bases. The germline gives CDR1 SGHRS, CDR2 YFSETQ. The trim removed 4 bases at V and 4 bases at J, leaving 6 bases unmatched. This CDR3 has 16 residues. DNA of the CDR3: TGCGCCAGCAGCCCATTGACTAGCGGGGGATACAATGAGCAGTTCTTC. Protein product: CASSPLTSGGYNEQFF.

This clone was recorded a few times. CDR3 residues: CASSPNYGYTF. The CDR3 bases are TGTGCCAGCAGTCCTAACTATGGCTACACCTTC. The chain uses TRBV28 and TRBJ1-2, with unresolved D. Germline CDR1 reads MDHEN; CDR2 reads SYDVKM. V was cut by 5 bases and J by 0 bases, with 1 base left in between. This CDR3 has 11 residues.

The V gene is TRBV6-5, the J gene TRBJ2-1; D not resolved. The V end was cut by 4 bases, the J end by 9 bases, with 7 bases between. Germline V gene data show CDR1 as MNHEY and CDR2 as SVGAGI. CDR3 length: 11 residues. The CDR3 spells CASSWGGEQFF. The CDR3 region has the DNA TGTGCCAGCAGTTGGGGTGGTGAGCAGTTCTTC.

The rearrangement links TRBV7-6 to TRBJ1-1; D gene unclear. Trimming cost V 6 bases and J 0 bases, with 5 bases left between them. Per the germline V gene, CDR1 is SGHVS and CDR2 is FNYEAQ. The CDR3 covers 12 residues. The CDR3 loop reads CASSRMNTEAFF. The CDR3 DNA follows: TGTGCCAGCAGTCGGATGAACACTGAAGCTTTCTTT.